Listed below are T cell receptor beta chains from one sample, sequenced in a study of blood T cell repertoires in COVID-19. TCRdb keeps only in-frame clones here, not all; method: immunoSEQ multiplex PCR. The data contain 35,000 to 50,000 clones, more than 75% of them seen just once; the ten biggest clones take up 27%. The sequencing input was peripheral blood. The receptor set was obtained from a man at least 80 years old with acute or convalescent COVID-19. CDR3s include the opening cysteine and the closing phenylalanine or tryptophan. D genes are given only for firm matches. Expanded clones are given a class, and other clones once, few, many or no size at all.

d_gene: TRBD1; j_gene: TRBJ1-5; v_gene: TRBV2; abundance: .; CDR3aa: CASSAQGAGQPQHF; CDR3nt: TGTGCCAGCAGTGCTCAGGGGGCCGGTCAGCCCCAGCATTTT
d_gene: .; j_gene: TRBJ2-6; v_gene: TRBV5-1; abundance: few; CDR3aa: CASSWDNPGANVLTF; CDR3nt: TGCGCCAGCAGCTGGGACAATCCTGGGGCCAACGTCCTGACTTTC
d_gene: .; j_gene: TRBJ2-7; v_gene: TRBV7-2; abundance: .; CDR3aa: CASTQAMGLPFYEQYF; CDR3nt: TGTGCCAGCACTCAGGCGATGGGACTCCCATTCTACGAGCAGTACTTC
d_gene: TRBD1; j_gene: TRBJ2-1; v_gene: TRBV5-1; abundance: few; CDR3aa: CASSFGTDSYNEQFF; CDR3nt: TGCGCCAGCAGCTTCGGGACAGACTCCTACAATGAGCAGTTCTTC
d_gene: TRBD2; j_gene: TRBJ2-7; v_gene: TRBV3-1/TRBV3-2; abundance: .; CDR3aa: CASSQGTSGSRAQYEQYF; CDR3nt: TGTGCCAGCAGCCAAGGGACTAGCGGGAGTAGGGCACAGTACGAGCAGTACTTC
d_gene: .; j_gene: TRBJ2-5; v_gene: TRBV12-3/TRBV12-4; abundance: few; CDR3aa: CASSFRVLETQYF; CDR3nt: TGTGCCAGCAGTTTCAGGGTCTTGGAGACCCAGTACTTC
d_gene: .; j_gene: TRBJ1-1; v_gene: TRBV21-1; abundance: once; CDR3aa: CASSNQGQHTEAFF; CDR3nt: TGTGCCAGCAGCAACCAGGGACAGCACACTGAAGCTTTCTTT
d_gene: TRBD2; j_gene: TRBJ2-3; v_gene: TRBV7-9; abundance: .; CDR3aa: CASSLVGGGLVLTDTQYF; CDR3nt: TGTGCCAGCAGCTTAGTCGGTGGGGGACTAGTGCTCACAGATACGCAGTATTTT
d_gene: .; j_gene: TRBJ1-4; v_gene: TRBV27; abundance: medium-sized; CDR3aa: CASSLTGFNEKLFF; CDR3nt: TGTGCCAGCAGCCTGACAGGATTTAATGAAAAACTGTTTTTT
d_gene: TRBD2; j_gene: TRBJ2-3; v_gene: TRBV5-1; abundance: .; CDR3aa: CASSPAGASFTDTQYF; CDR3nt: TGCGCCAGCAGCCCAGCGGGGGCATCCTTCACAGATACGCAGTATTTT
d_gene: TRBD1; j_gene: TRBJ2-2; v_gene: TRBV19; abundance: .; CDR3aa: CASSGPGQGGTGELFF; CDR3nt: TGTGCCAGTAGTGGGCCGGGACAGGGCGGAACCGGGGAGCTGTTTTTT
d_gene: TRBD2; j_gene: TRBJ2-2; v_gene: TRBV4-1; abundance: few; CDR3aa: CASSLRPGRAGNGELFF; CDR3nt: TGCGCCAGCAGCCTAAGGCCCGGGAGGGCCGGGAACGGGGAGCTGTTTTTT
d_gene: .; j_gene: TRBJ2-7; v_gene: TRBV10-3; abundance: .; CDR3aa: CAISESLASYEQYF; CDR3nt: TGTGCCATCAGTGAGTCCCTAGCTAGCTACGAGCAGTACTTC
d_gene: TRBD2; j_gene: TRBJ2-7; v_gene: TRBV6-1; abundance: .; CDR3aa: CASSEALAGSYEQYF; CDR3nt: TGTGCCAGCAGTGAAGCGCTAGCGGGGTCCTACGAGCAGTACTTC
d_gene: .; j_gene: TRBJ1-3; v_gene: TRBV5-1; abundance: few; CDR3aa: CASRGTNSGNTIYF; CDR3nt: TGCGCCAGCAGAGGGACAAACTCTGGAAACACCATATATTTT
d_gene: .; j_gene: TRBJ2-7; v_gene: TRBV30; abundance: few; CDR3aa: CAWRFGGLADSYEQYF; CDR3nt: TGTGCCTGGAGGTTCGGGGGGCTAGCGGATTCCTACGAGCAGTACTTC